What follows are 13 T cell receptor beta chains derived from one specimen sequenced in a study of cytomegalovirus exposure and HLA in healthy donors. PCR amplification relied on 60 Vbeta primers (plus 13 Jbeta primers). TCRdb's table, derived via immunoSEQ multiplex PCR, lists solely in-frame clones and lacks some. Here the sample spans 69,000 or so clones, 74% being singletons. The specimen sequenced was PBMCs. Receptors originate from a woman aged 55-69 years in good health and CMV-seropositive.

This chain connects TRBV10-3 to TRBJ1-1; 7 bases are shared with TRBD1. CDR3 size: 13 residues. V shed 11 bases and J 4 bases; nucleotides not matched to a gene: 10. Germline CDR1 is ENHRY and CDR2 is SYGVKD. CDR3 region: CAAMFSGGTEAFF. The CDR3, as DNA: TGTGCCGCAATGTTTTCAGGGGGCACTGAAGCTTTCTTT.

The V gene is TRBV5-6, the J gene TRBJ2-7; D gene unclear. There are 15 residues in the CDR3. Trimming left V 0 bases short and J 2 bases short, with 12 bases between. Germline loops: CDR1 SGHDT, CDR2 YYEEEE. CDR3 DNA: TGTGCCAGCAGCTTGGCCGGAGATTCGCCCTACGAGCAGTACTTC. It is translated as CASSLAGDSPYEQYF. Together with reference TRBV5-6 and TRBJ2-7, the CDR3 gives the full variable domain: DAGVTQSPTHLIKTRGQQVTLRCSPKSGHDTVSWYQQALGQGPQFIFQYYEEEERQRGNFPDRFSGHQFPNYSSELNVNALLLGDSALYLCASSLAGDSPYEQYFGPGTRLTVT.

This clone was picked up a small number of times. The gene calls are TRBV5-8 and TRBJ2-1, with TRBD1 matching over 7 bases. With 4 bases clipped from V and 0 bases from J, the junction kept 7 bases outside the gene matches. The CDR3 contains 16 residues. Germline loops: CDR1 SGHTS, CDR2 YDEGEE. The CDR3 reads CASSGGQTSSYNEQFF. CDR3 DNA sequence: TGTGCCAGCAGCGGGGGACAGACGAGCTCCTACAATGAGCAGTTCTTC.

This chain joins TRBV6-1 and TRBJ1-5; 9 positions match TRBD1. CDR1 MNHNS and CDR2 SASEGT come from the germline V gene. The CDR3 loop spans 16 amino acids. Trimming took 4 bases from V and 3 from J; bases not matched to a gene: 7. CDR3 amino acids: CASSGTGTGLNQPQHF. For the CDR3, the DNA is TGTGCCAGCAGTGGAACCGGGACAGGGCTCAATCAGCCCCAGCATTTT.

V usage is TRBV5-6 and J usage is TRBJ2-1, with D unresolved. Germline CDR1 is SGHDT and CDR2 is YYEEEE. The V and J ends lost 2 bases and 2 bases respectively, with 14 bases between them. The CDR3 covers 16 residues. The DNA of the CDR3 is TGTGCCAGCAGCTTCAAATTAACAAATACCTACAATGAGCAGTTCTTC. Protein sequence: CASSFKLTNTYNEQFF.

The CDR3 reads CASSQWDSREQYF. The CDR3 nucleotides are TGTGCCAGCAGCCAATGGGACAGTCGCGAGCAGTACTTC. V and J are TRBV2 and TRBJ2-7; 7 bases map to TRBD1. CDR3 length: 13 residues. Germline loops: CDR1 SNHLY, CDR2 FYNNEI. The V and J ends lost 6 bases and 6 bases, in that order; junction bases with no gene match: 8.

The V call is TRBV10-1, the J call TRBJ2-1; the match to TRBD1 covers 7 bases. The CDR3 covers 15 residues. The germline CDR1 and CDR2 sequences are WNHNN and SYGVQD (reference sequence). The junction had 10 bases not matched to a gene; V was cut back by 6 bases and J by 5 bases. DNA of the CDR3: TGCGCCAGCAGCTCGACAGGGACCGAGGACAATGAGCAGTTCTTC. Protein sequence: CASSSTGTEDNEQFF.

J is TRBJ1-1 and V is TRBV11-2; 8 nucleotides align to TRBD1. Germline assignment: CDR1 SGHAT and CDR2 FQNNGV. V lost 5 bases, J lost 6 bases, and 8 bases stayed unmatched. This CDR3 spans 14 amino acids. The CDR3 spells CASSNRQGRAEAFF. CDR3 DNA: TGTGCCAGCAGCAACCGACAGGGGAGGGCTGAAGCTTTCTTT.

The V gene is TRBV5-4, the J gene TRBJ1-1; 8 bases are a match to TRBD1. CDR3 length equals 16 residues. Germline CDR1 reads SGHNT; CDR2 reads YYREEE (reference sequence). V gave up 3 bases and J gave up 0 bases; unmatched junction bases: 7. In DNA form, the CDR3 reads TGTGCCAGCAGCTCTCCCTACAGGGGGATGAACACTGAAGCTTTCTTT. Translated, it gives CASSSPYRGMNTEAFF.

The chain has TRBV5-1 and TRBJ2-2; 8 nucleotides align to TRBD1. V lost 0 bases, J lost 5 bases, and 3 bases stayed unmatched. The CDR3 runs 15 residues. CDR1 and CDR2 (germline): SGHRS, YFSETQ. As DNA, the CDR3 is TGCGCCAGCAGCTTGGAAACAGGGGGGACCGGGGAGCTGTTTTTT. It is translated as CASSLETGGTGELFF.

This clone appeared a few times. The chain combines TRBV9 with TRBJ2-7, with 11 bases matching TRBD2. The junction had 9 bases not matched to a gene; V was cut back by 3 bases and J by 7 bases. This CDR3 contains 15 residues. Germline V CDR1 and CDR2: SGDLS, YYNGEE. This CDR3 reads CASSAGNSGGVEQYF. CDR3 in DNA: TGTGCCAGCAGCGCAGGGAATAGCGGGGGGGTGGAGCAGTACTTC.

The chain uses TRBV7-2 and TRBJ2-3; 7 bases are shared with TRBD2. The trim removed 5 bases at V and 1 base at J, leaving 3 bases unmatched. The germline CDR1 and CDR2 sequences are SGHTA and FQGNSA. The CDR3 spans 14 residues. The CDR3 DNA is TGTGCCAGCAGCATAAGCGGGGGCACAGATACGCAGTATTTT. Protein product: CASSISGGTDTQYF. The full variable domain, rest sourced from reference TRBV7-2 and TRBJ2-3, is GAGVSQSPSNKVTEKGKDVELRCDPISGHTALYWYRQSLGQGLEFLIYFQGNSAPDKSGLPSDRFSAERTGGSVSTLTIQRTQQEDSAVYLCASSISGGTDTQYFGPGTRLTVL.

The chain recombines TRBV28 with TRBJ1-1; D may be TRBD1 (5 bases). The V gene's germline CDR1 is MDHEN and CDR2 SYDVKM. This CDR3 is built from 15 residues. Trimming stripped 2 bases from V and 1 base from J, with 11 bases between. For the CDR3, the DNA is TGTGCCAGCAGTTTAGTTTCCCAGGGGAACACTGAAGCTTTCTTT. Translated, it gives CASSLVSQGNTEAFF.